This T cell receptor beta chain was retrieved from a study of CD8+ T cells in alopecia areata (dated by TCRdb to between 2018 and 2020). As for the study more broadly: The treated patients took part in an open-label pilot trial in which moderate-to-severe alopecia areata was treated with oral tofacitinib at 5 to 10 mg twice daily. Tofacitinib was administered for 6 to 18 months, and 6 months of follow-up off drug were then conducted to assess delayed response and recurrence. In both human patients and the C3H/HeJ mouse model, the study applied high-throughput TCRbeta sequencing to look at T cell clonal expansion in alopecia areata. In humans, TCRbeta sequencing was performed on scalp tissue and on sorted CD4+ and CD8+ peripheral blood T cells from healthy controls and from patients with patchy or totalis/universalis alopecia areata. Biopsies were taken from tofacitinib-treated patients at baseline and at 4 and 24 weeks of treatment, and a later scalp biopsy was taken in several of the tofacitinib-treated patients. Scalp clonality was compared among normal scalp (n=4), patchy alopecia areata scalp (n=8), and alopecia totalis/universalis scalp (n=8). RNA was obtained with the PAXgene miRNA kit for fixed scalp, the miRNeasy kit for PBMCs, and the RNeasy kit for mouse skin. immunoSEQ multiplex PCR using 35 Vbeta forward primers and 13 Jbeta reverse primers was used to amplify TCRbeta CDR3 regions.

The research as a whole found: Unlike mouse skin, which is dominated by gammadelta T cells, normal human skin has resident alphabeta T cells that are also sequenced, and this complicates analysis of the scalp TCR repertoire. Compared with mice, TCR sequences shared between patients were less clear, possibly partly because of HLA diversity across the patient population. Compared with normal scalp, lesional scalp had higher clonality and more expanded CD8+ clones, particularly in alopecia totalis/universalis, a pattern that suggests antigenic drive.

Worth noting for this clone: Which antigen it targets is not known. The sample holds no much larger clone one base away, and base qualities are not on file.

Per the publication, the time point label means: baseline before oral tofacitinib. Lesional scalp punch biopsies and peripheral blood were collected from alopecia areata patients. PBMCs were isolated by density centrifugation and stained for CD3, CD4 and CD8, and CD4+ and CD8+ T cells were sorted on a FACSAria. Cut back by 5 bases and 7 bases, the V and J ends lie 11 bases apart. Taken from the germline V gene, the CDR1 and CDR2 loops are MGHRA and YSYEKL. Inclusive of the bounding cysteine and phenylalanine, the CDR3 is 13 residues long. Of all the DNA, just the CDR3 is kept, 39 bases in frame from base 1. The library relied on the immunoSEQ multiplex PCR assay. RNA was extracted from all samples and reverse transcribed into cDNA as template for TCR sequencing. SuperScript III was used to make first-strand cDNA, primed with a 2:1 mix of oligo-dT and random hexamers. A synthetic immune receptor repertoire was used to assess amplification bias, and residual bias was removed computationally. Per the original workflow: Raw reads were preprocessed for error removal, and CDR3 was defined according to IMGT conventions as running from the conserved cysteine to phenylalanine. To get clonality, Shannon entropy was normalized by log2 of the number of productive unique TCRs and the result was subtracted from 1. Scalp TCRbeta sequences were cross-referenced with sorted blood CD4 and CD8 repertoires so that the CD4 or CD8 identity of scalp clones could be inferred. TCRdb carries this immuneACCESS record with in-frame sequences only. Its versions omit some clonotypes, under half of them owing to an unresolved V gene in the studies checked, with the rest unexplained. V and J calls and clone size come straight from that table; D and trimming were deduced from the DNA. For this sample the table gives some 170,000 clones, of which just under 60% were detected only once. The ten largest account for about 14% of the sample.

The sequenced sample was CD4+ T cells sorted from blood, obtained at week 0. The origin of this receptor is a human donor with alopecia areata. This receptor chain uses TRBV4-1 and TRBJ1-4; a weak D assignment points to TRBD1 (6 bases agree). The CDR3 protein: CASSGGHREKLFF. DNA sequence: TGCGCCAGCAGCGGGGGACATCGTGAAAAACTGTTTTTT.